This T cell receptor beta chain was sequenced for a study of cytomegalovirus exposure and HLA in healthy donors. Study information: Ancestry clustering placed 81% of around 400 genotyped donors in the Caucasian-associated cluster. The study's findings and limits: TCR beta V- and J-gene trimming, according to a later analysis, was linked to a missense DCLRE1C variant. In a later analysis, productive TCRs from donors in an Asian-associated ancestry cluster reportedly carried fewer N-insertions than the cohort mean. Cytomegalovirus status was reportedly diagnosed by the classifier with high sensitivity and specificity.

Primers: 60 Vbeta forward and 13 Jbeta reverse. TCRdb's table, derived via immunoSEQ multiplex PCR, lists solely in-frame clones and lacks some. Counted here are around 55,000 clones, roughly 74% occurring once; the ten biggest clones make up less than 35%. This clone was counted between two and nine times. The target antigen is unknown. From germline, CDR1 is SGHTA and CDR2 FQGNSA. J was trimmed by 5 bases and V by 6 bases; bases with no gene match: 5. The CDR3 contains 14 residues. V gene TRBV7-2 combines with J gene TRBJ2-5; 11 bases are a match to TRBD1. The sample comprised PBMCs. The receptor was derived from a middle-aged man in good health and CMV-seropositive. The CDR3 spells CASRGQGARETQYF. The CDR3 coding sequence is TGTGCCAGCAGAGGACAGGGGGCGAGGGAGACCCAGTACTTC.